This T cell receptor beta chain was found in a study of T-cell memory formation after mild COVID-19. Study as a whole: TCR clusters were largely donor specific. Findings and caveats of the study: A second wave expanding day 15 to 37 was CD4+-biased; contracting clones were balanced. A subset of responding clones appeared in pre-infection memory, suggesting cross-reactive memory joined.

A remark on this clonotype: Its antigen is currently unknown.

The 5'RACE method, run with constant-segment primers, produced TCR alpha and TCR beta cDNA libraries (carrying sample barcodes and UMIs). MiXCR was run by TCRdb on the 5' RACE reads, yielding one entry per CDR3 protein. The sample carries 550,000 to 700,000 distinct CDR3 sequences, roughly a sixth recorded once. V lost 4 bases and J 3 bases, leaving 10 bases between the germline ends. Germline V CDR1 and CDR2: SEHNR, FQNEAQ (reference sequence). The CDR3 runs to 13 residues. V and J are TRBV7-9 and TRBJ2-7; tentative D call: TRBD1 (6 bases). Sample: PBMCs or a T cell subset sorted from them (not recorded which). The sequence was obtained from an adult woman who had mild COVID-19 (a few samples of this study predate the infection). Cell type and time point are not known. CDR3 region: CASSSRGLYEQYF. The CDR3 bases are TGTGCCAGCAGCTCCAGGGGTCTCTACGAGCAGTACTTC.